Listed below are T cell receptor beta chains from one sample, sequenced in a study of blood T cell repertoires in COVID-19. Here immunoSEQ multiplex PCR was the method, and the copy in TCRdb shows in-frame clones only, minus some. The top ten clones hold approximately 1.6% of a sample with some 96,000 clones, 75% to 90% of them seen once. The specimen sequenced was peripheral blood. These receptors all come from a man older than 75 with acute or convalescent COVID-19. Both conserved end residues are part of each CDR3. D genes are given only for firm matches. Size tells how often a clone was seen (once, few, many) or the class of an expanded clone, and some rows leave it out.

J gene,clone size,V gene,D gene,CDR3 protein,CDR3 DNA
TRBJ2-5,once,TRBV3-1/TRBV3-2,NA,CASSQDTDRPGTQYF,TGTGCCAGCAGCCAAGATACCGACAGACCTGGGACCCAGTACTTC
TRBJ1-1,once,TRBV19,NA,CASSRVGGSDTEAFF,TGTGCCAGTAGTCGTGTTGGGGGGAGTGACACTGAAGCTTTCTTT
TRBJ2-3,NA,TRBV18,NA,CASSPGAGNTDTQYF,TGTGCCAGCTCACCAGGGGCGGGGAACACAGATACGCAGTATTTT
TRBJ1-1,NA,TRBV7-9,NA,CASSPPVAADTEAFF,TGTGCCAGCAGCCCGCCCGTGGCCGCGGACACTGAAGCTTTCTTT
TRBJ2-3,NA,TRBV15,TRBD2,CATSKRAGGADTQYF,TGTGCCACCAGCAAAAGAGCGGGAGGGGCAGATACGCAGTATTTT
TRBJ2-2,NA,TRBV27,TRBD2,CASSLTGRLAGEFSLSGELFF,TGTGCCAGCAGTTTAACGGGGCGGCTAGCGGGAGAGTTTTCACTTTCCGGGGAGCTGTTTTTT
TRBJ1-1,NA,TRBV18,NA,CASSPTRQGTEAFF,TGTGCCAGCTCACCCACCCGGCAGGGCACTGAAGCTTTCTTT
TRBJ1-5,NA,TRBV7-9,TRBD1,CASSLLGGNQPQHF,TGTGCCAGCAGCTTGTTAGGGGGCAACCAGCCCCAGCATTTT
TRBJ2-7,NA,TRBV29-1,NA,CSVSPDITYEQYF,TGCAGCGTTTCCCCAGACATAACCTACGAGCAGTACTTC
TRBJ1-2,few,TRBV6-1,NA,CASSEQGNVYGYTF,TGTGCCAGCAGTGAACAGGGGAACGTCTATGGCTACACCTTC
TRBJ1-4,NA,TRBV5-4,TRBD1,CASSPDRATNEKLFF,TGTGCCAGCAGCCCTGACAGGGCAACTAATGAAAAACTGTTTTTT
TRBJ1-3,NA,TRBV19,TRBD1,CASSADRVPGNTIYF,TGTGCCAGTAGTGCCGACAGGGTTCCTGGAAACACCATATATTTT
TRBJ2-3,NA,TRBV5-6,TRBD2,CASSLVIRGLAPDTQYF,TGTGCCAGCAGCTTAGTCATCCGGGGACTAGCACCAGATACGCAGTATTTT
TRBJ2-2,NA,TRBV5-1,TRBD2,CASSLMTSGRTGELFF,TGCGCCAGCAGCTTGATGACTAGCGGGAGAACCGGGGAGCTGTTTTTT
TRBJ2-3,NA,TRBV19,NA,CASSPTAGDTQYF,TGTGCCAGTAGTCCTACCGCGGGCGATACGCAGTATTTT
TRBJ2-1,NA,TRBV7-2,TRBD2,CASSPVLAVQSEQFF,TGTGCCAGCAGCCCCGTTCTAGCGGTTCAAAGTGAGCAGTTCTTC
TRBJ1-3,NA,TRBV5-4,NA,CASSLAGGAGNTIYF,TGTGCCAGCAGCTTGGCCGGGGGGGCTGGAAACACCATATATTTT
TRBJ1-4,NA,TRBV6-2/TRBV6-3,TRBD1,CASSYPTGAGKLEKLFF,TGTGCCAGCAGTTACCCGACAGGGGCCGGGAAGCTCGAAAAACTGTTTTTT
TRBJ2-5,NA,TRBV11-2,NA,CASSFAGLNGETQYF,TGTGCCAGCAGCTTCGCTGGCCTAAACGGGGAGACCCAGTACTTC
TRBJ2-7,NA,TRBV5-1,TRBD1,CASSSTGGLGYEQYF,TGCGCCAGCAGCTCTACAGGGGGCTTAGGCTACGAGCAGTACTTC
TRBJ2-6,NA,TRBV3-1/TRBV3-2,NA,CASSLGANVLTF,TGTGCCAGCAGTCTAGGGGCCAACGTCCTGACTTTC
TRBJ1-1,NA,TRBV6-6,NA,CASSYLGQTGEAFF,TGTGCCAGCAGTTACCTCGGACAGACCGGGGAAGCTTTCTTT
TRBJ2-3,NA,TRBV20-1,NA,CSAPFTDTQYF,TGCAGTGCTCCATTCACAGATACGCAGTATTTT
TRBJ2-7,once,TRBV3-1/TRBV3-2,TRBD2,CASSPPGTSGIYEQYF,TGTGCCAGCAGCCCTCCCGGGACTAGCGGGATCTACGAGCAGTACTTC
TRBJ2-1,NA,TRBV19,TRBD2,CAVGLAKPGDEQFF,TGTGCCGTTGGACTAGCAAAGCCAGGTGATGAGCAGTTCTTC
TRBJ2-3,NA,TRBV5-6,NA,CASSSWGAVPDTDTQYF,TGTGCCAGCAGTTCGTGGGGAGCGGTCCCCGACACAGATACGCAGTATTTT
TRBJ1-1,NA,TRBV6-1,TRBD1,CASSEDRGDTEAFF,TGTGCCAGCAGTGAGGACAGGGGGGACACTGAAGCTTTCTTT
TRBJ1-2,NA,TRBV5-1,NA,CASSPDGANYGYTF,TGCGCCAGCAGCCCCGATGGAGCTAACTATGGCTACACCTTC
TRBJ2-7,NA,TRBV7-2,NA,CASSSGLRREQYF,TGTGCCAGCAGCTCTGGACTGCGGCGGGAGCAGTACTTC
TRBJ1-4,NA,TRBV5-1,NA,CASSWTTTNEKLFF,TGCGCCAGCAGCTGGACTACAACTAATGAAAAACTGTTTTTT
TRBJ2-1,NA,TRBV5-1,NA,CASSLDGGTYNEQFF,TGCGCCAGCAGCTTGGACGGAGGCACCTACAATGAGCAGTTCTTC